Listed here are 30 T cell receptor beta chains from one sample, sequenced in a study of blood T cell repertoires in COVID-19. TCRdb keeps only in-frame clones here, not all; method: immunoSEQ multiplex PCR. The table lists 250,000 to 400,000 clones, roughly 90% of them singletons. The material sequenced was peripheral blood. Receptors were obtained from a woman in her 30s with COVID-19, enrolled during active disease.

The chain carries TRBV19 and TRBJ2-2; D gene uncertain. Deletions cut 5 bases from V and 1 base from J, with 8 bases between. Germline values: CDR1 LNHDA, CDR2 SQIVND (reference sequence). The CDR3 length is 14 residues. The CDR3 DNA sequence: TGTGCCAGTAGTCCCCAGTTGAACACCGGGGAGCTGTTTTTT. Translated: CASSPQLNTGELFF.

V and J are TRBV2 and TRBJ2-2; 10 nucleotides line up with TRBD1. The CDR3 extends over 15 amino acids. Per germline, CDR1 SNHLY and CDR2 FYNNEI. Trimming removed 6 bases from V and 3 bases from J; junction bases left unmatched: 4. This chain's CDR3 is CASRPGTGDTGELFF. The CDR3 bases are TGTGCCAGCAGACCCGGGACAGGGGACACCGGGGAGCTGTTTTTT.

The sample holds a few counts of this clone. This chain uses TRBV10-3 with TRBJ1-2; the match to TRBD1 covers 7 bases. The CDR3 is 14 residues long. Germline V lookup: CDR1 ENHRY, CDR2 SYGVKD. V shed 10 bases and J 8 bases; nucleotides not matched to a gene: 16. Here the CDR3 reads CASRGGFRSEGYTF. In nucleotides, the CDR3 is TGTGCCAGTCGAGGGGGCTTTAGGAGTGAGGGCTACACCTTC.

This chain joins TRBV2 and TRBJ1-2; tentative D call: TRBD1 (6 bases). Trimming removed 2 bases from V and 5 bases from J, with 18 bases in between. This CDR3 comprises 16 residues. In germline, CDR1 is SNHLY, CDR2 FYNNEI. Here the CDR3 DNA reads TGTGCCAGCAGTGAACCCCGGGACCCGAGGGGGTATGGCTACACCTTC. It codes for CASSEPRDPRGYGYTF.

The chain joins TRBV3-1 (or the pseudogene TRBV3-2) to TRBJ2-3; D is possibly TRBD1 (5 bases). The V end lost 3 bases, the J end lost 5 bases, and 12 bases lay between the germline ends. This CDR3 has 14 amino acids. In germline, CDR1 is LGHDT, CDR2 YNNKEL (reference sequence). In DNA form, the CDR3 reads TGTGCCAGCAGCCACGTGGGGCGAGGAGATACGCAGTATTTT. It yields the protein CASSHVGRGDTQYF.

The table lists this clone with a count of one. This rearrangement joins TRBV5-8 to TRBJ2-7; the match to TRBD2 covers 8 bases. CDR3 length equals 15 residues. The J segment lost 4 bases and the V segment lost 4 bases, leaving 10 bases of the junction unmatched. Germline CDR1 and CDR2: SGHTS and YDEGEE. In nucleotides, the CDR3 is TGTGCCAGCAGCCTCGGGGGGAGCGGGAGTTACGAGCAGTACTTC. This encodes CASSLGGSGSYEQYF.

The rearrangement links TRBV30 to TRBJ1-2; the D is unclear. The CDR3 runs 12 residues. V was pared by 2 bases and J by 8 bases, with 12 bases between. Germline lookup yields CDR1 GTSNPN and CDR2 SVGIG (reference sequence). Here the CDR3 reads CAWSLFGSGYTF. In nucleotides, the CDR3 is TGTGCCTGGAGTTTGTTTGGGAGCGGCTACACCTTC.

This chain links TRBV29-1 with TRBJ2-5; tentatively, D is TRBD1 (5 bases). Germline V gene lookup returns CDR1 SQVTM and CDR2 ANQGSEA. The CDR3 covers 14 residues. The V gene lost 8 bases and the J gene lost 3 bases, with 19 bases spanning the gap. CDR3 coding DNA: TGCAGCTTTTACGGCAGGGTAGGAGAAGAGACCCAGTACTTC. Its protein is CSFYGRVGEETQYF.

A few counts support this clone. This chain joins TRBV5-4 and TRBJ1-3; D gene unclear. This CDR3 region has 14 residues. V was trimmed by 3 bases and J by 4 bases, leaving 11 bases between them. Germline CDR1 SGHNT, CDR2 YYREEE (reference sequence). DNA for the CDR3: TGTGCCAGCAGCTCCATCGGGGTGGGAAACACCATATATTTT. It translates to CASSSIGVGNTIYF.

This chain links TRBV3-1 (or the pseudogene TRBV3-2) with TRBJ1-2, with TRBD1 identical over 7 bases. The germline V gene encodes CDR1 LGHDT and CDR2 YNNKEL (reference sequence). The CDR3 has 16 residues. The J segment lost 4 bases and the V segment lost 0 bases, leaving 8 bases of the junction unmatched. The CDR3 spells CASSQELGRGIYGYTF. The CDR3, as DNA: TGTGCCAGCAGCCAAGAATTGGGCAGGGGGATCTATGGCTACACCTTC.

The rearrangement links TRBV7-9 to TRBJ2-7, with D maybe TRBD1 (6 bases). There are 16 residues in the CDR3. The germline V and J ends were trimmed by 2 bases and 5 bases, with 19 bases remaining between them. Per germline, CDR1 SEHNR and CDR2 FQNEAQ (reference sequence). CDR3 loop: CASSLLQGSKNNEQYF. The CDR3 nucleotides read TGTGCCAGCAGCTTACTTCAGGGGTCAAAGAACAACGAGCAGTACTTC.

V and J are TRBV5-1 and TRBJ2-7, with a possible D match to TRBD1 (6 bases). The germline gives CDR1 SGHRS, CDR2 YFSETQ. The CDR3 covers 14 residues. The V gene lost 4 bases and the J gene lost 2 bases, with 13 bases spanning the gap. CDR3 DNA: TGCGCCAGCAGCCGGACAGCTGAAGCCTACGAGCAGTACTTC. It is translated as CASSRTAEAYEQYF.

This chain joins TRBV28 and TRBJ2-7; 8 bases are a match to TRBD1. J gave up 4 bases and V 2 bases, and 13 bases lay outside the gene matches. In germline, CDR1 is MDHEN, CDR2 SYDVKM. The CDR3 covers 17 residues. The CDR3 DNA follows: TGTGCCAGCAGTTTAACCGGGGCCGGGACAGGCCAGTACGAGCAGTACTTC. The encoded protein is CASSLTGAGTGQYEQYF. Full variable domain (outside the CDR3, taken from reference TRBV28 and TRBJ2-7): DVKVTQSSRYLVKRTGEKVFLECVQDMDHENMFWYRQDPGLGLRLIYFSYDVKMKEKGDIPEGYSVSREKKERFSLILESASTNQTSMYLCASSLTGAGTGQYEQYFGPGTRLTVT.

The chain has TRBV25-1 and TRBJ2-2, with 10 bases that match TRBD2. Per germline, CDR1 MGHDK and CDR2 SYGVNS. The CDR3 covers 16 residues. Trimming cost V 7 bases and J 5 bases; bases outside gene matches: 10. CDR3 in DNA: TGTGCCAGCACGAGTCTAGCGGGAGTAGGAACCGGGGAGCTGTTTTTT. It specifies CASTSLAGVGTGELFF.

Only one count was recorded for this clone. The J gene is TRBJ1-5, the V gene TRBV19; 9 bases are shared with TRBD1. The CDR3 extends over 18 amino acids. Germline-derived CDR1 and CDR2 are LNHDA and SQIVND (reference sequence). The J segment lost 2 bases and the V segment lost 3 bases, leaving 11 bases of the junction unmatched. The CDR3 coding sequence is TGTGCCAGTAGTATGAACAGGGGGCTCGGATTGGGCAATCAGCCCCAGCATTTT. It specifies CASSMNRGLGLGNQPQHF.

J is TRBJ1-1 and V is TRBV15; D possibly corresponds to TRBD1 (6 bases). This CDR3 spans 13 amino acids. CDR1 is LNHNV, CDR2 YYDKDF, per germline (reference sequence). The V end lost 6 bases, the J end lost 11 bases, and 19 bases lay between the germline ends. The CDR3 spells CATSRDKGMGAFF. DNA for the CDR3: TGTGCCACCAGTCGGGACAAGGGTATGGGGGCTTTCTTT.

This chain links TRBV27 with TRBJ2-5, with D unresolved. The germline V and J ends were trimmed by 3 bases and 5 bases, with 10 bases remaining between them. The CDR3 extends over 13 amino acids. The germline gives CDR1 MNHEY, CDR2 SMNVEV (reference sequence). CDR3 DNA sequence: TGTGCCAGCAGTTTCCTTATGAGCGAGACCCAGTACTTC. Its translation is CASSFLMSETQYF.

This chain links TRBV11-2 with TRBJ2-7; D may be TRBD1 (6 bases). In germline, CDR1 is SGHAT, CDR2 FQNNGV. V lost 4 bases, J lost 3 bases, and 13 bases lay in between. This CDR3 has 14 amino acids. Here the CDR3 DNA reads TGTGCCAGCAGCTCCGGACAGAGAAGCTACGAGCAGTACTTC. Protein: CASSSGQRSYEQYF.

CDR3 sequence: CATEAGTDTQYF. CDR3 DNA sequence: TGTGCCACCGAAGCGGGGACAGATACGCAGTATTTT. The chain links TRBV28 to TRBJ2-3, with TRBD2 identical over 7 bases. Germline V CDR1 and CDR2: MDHEN, SYDVKM. The trim removed 10 bases at V and 3 bases at J, leaving 4 bases unmatched. The CDR3 loop spans 12 amino acids.

Of note for this clone: The identical CDR3 is also encoded by other nucleotide sequences in the sample. The V and J genes are TRBV5-8 and TRBJ2-3, with 13 bases lining up with TRBD2. J lost 1 base, V lost 1 base, and 3 bases had no gene match. This CDR3 spans 17 amino acids. Germline V gene sequence: CDR1 SGHTS, CDR2 YDEGEE. Written as DNA, the CDR3 is TGTGCCAGCAGCTTGAACGGACTAGCGGGAGGCACAGATACGCAGTATTTT. It codes for CASSLNGLAGGTDTQYF.

The CDR3 coding sequence is TGTGCCATCAGTGAGTCGCTGGGGACAGATAGCAATCAGCCCCAGCATTTT. Translated, it gives CAISESLGTDSNQPQHF. This sequence joins TRBV10-3 and TRBJ1-5, with TRBD1 identical over 7 bases. Trimming took 0 bases from V and 0 from J; bases not matched to a gene: 5. Germline CDR1 is ENHRY and CDR2 is SYGVKD. There are 17 residues in the CDR3.

The rearrangement joins TRBV21-1 to TRBJ1-3. TRBV21-1 counts as a pseudogene. The CDR3 has 16 residues. CDR3 nucleotide sequence: TGTGCCAGCAGCAAAGCCCCTGAGAAGTGTGGAAACACCATATATTTT. Protein product: CASSKAPEKCGNTIYF.

The CDR3 here is CASSVRQGANYGYTF. CDR3 bases: TGTGCCAGCAGTGTTCGACAGGGGGCTAACTATGGCTACACCTTC. The gene calls are TRBV2 and TRBJ1-2; 9 positions match TRBD1. CDR3 length equals 15 residues. J gave up 0 bases and V 4 bases, and 3 bases lay outside the gene matches. Germline V gene lookup returns CDR1 SNHLY and CDR2 FYNNEI.

The chain links TRBV19 to TRBJ1-2; maybe TRBD1 (5 bases). From germline, CDR1 is LNHDA and CDR2 SQIVND (reference sequence). The CDR3 has 14 residues. V lost 3 bases to trimming and J lost 4 bases, with 12 bases between them. In DNA form, the CDR3 reads TGTGCCAGTAGTATGGACACGCTCGCCTATGGCTACACCTTC. Encoded protein: CASSMDTLAYGYTF. The variable domain in full, with the rest retrieved from reference TRBV19 and TRBJ1-2, is DGGITQSPKYLFRKEGQNVTLSCEQNLNHDAMYWYRQDPGQGLRLIYYSQIVNDFQKGDIAEGYSVSREKKESFPLTVTSAQKNPTAFYLCASSMDTLAYGYTFGSGTRLTVV.

This chain links TRBV10-3 with TRBJ2-7; D not resolved. V lost 4 bases and J lost 1, with 5 bases in between. The germline gives CDR1 ENHRY, CDR2 SYGVKD. The CDR3 is 12 amino acids. The CDR3 sequence is CAISVGSYEQYF. CDR3 nucleotides: TGTGCCATCAGTGTCGGGTCCTACGAGCAGTACTTC.

J is TRBJ2-7 and V is TRBV6-5; 7 bases align to TRBD1. The CDR3 is made up of 13 amino acids. Per germline, CDR1 MNHEY and CDR2 SVGAGI. J was trimmed by 7 bases and V by 6 bases; bases with no gene match: 9. The CDR3 nucleotides are TGTGCCAGCAGACCCCCGGGACAGAGAGAGCAGTACTTC. It encodes CASRPPGQREQYF.

This chain joins TRBV19 and TRBJ1-1; D is ambiguous. CDR1 is LNHDA and CDR2 is SQIVND in the germline V gene (reference sequence). V shed 7 bases and J shed 8 bases, with 8 bases lying between them. This CDR3 region has 10 residues. CDR3 DNA sequence: TGTGCCAGTATCGGGGTCGAAGCTTTCTTT. It translates to CASIGVEAFF.

The V call is TRBV3-1 (or the pseudogene TRBV3-2), the J call TRBJ2-4, with 12 bases matching TRBD2. With 3 bases clipped from V and 7 bases from J, the junction kept 7 bases outside the gene matches. The CDR3 runs 16 residues. Germline V lookup: CDR1 LGHDT, CDR2 YNNKEL (reference sequence). Here the CDR3 reads CASSQMTSGSRNIQYF. The CDR3 DNA is TGTGCCAGCAGCCAGATGACTAGCGGGAGTAGGAACATTCAGTACTTC.

This rearrangement joins TRBV28 to TRBJ1-4; TRBD1 agrees at 8 bases. The CDR3 has 14 residues. The V gene's germline CDR1 is MDHEN and CDR2 SYDVKM. Germline trimming cut 2 bases from V and 7 bases from J; bases unmatched to any gene: 3. Here the CDR3 reads CASSLTGGSEKLFF. As DNA, the CDR3 is TGTGCCAGCAGTTTAACAGGGGGGAGTGAAAAACTGTTTTTT.

The chain has TRBV5-4 and TRBJ1-1; TRBD1 might be the D (6 bases). Looked up from germline, CDR1 is SGHNT and CDR2 is YYREEE (reference sequence). V lost 0 bases and J 9 bases, leaving 12 bases between the germline ends. The CDR3 totals 13 residues. The CDR3 DNA is TGTGCCAGCAGCTTGGGGGACACCTCTAAAGCTTTCTTT. Translation: CASSLGDTSKAFF.